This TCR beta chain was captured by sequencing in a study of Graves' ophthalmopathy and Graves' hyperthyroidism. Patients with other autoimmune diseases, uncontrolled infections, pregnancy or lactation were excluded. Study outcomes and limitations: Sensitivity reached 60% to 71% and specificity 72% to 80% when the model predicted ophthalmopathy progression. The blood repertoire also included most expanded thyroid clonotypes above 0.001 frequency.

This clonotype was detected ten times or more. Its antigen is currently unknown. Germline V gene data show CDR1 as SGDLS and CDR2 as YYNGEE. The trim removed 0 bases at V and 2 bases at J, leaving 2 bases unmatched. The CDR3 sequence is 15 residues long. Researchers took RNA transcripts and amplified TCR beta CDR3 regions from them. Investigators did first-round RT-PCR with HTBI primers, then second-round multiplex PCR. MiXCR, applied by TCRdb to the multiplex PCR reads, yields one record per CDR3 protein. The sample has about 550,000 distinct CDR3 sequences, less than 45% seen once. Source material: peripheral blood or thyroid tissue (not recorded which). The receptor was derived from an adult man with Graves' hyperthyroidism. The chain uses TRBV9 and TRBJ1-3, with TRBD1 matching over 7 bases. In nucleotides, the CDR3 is TGTGCCAGCAGCGTAGCGACAGGGACTGGAAACACCATATATTTT. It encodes CASSVATGTGNTIYF.